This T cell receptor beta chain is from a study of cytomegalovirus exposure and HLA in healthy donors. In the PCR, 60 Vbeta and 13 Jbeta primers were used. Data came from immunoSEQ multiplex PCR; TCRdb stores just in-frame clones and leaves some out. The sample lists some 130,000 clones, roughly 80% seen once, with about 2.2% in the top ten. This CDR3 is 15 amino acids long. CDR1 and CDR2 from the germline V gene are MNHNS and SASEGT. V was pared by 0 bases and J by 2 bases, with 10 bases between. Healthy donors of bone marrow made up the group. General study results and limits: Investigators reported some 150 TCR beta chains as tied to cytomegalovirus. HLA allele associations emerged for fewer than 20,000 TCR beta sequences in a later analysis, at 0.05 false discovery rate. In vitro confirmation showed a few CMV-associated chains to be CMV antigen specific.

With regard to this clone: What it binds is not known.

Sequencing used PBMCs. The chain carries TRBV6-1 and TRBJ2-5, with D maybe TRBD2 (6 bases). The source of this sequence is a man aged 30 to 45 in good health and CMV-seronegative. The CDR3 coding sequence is TGTGCCAGCAGTGAAGCAGGGAGGCAGCAAGAGACCCAGTACTTC. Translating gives CASSEAGRQQETQYF.